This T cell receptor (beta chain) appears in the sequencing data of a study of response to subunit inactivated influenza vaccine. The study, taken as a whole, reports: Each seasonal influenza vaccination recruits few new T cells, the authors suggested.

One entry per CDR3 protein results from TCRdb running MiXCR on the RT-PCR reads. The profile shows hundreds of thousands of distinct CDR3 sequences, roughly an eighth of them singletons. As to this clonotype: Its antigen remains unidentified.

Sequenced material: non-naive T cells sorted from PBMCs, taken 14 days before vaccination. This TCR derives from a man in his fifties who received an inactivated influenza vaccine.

The CDR3 DNA reads TGTGCCAGCAGCTCTCGGGGGGCGGCGAACACCGGGGAGCTGTTTTTT. As protein: CASSSRGAANTGELFF. This chain connects TRBV7-6 to TRBJ2-2; maybe TRBD2 (7 bases). This CDR3 contains 16 residues. V was trimmed by 4 bases and J by 0 bases, leaving 12 bases between them. Germline V lookup: CDR1 SGHVS, CDR2 FNYEAQ.